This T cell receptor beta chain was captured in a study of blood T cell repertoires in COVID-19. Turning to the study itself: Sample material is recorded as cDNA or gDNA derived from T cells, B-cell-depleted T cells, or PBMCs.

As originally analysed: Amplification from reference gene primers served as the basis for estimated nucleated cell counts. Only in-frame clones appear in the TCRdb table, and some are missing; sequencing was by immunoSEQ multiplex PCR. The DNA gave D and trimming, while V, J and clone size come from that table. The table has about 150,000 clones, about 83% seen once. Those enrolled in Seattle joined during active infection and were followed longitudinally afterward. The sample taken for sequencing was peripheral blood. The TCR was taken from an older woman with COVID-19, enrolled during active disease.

CDR3 bases: TGTGCCAGTAGTCTTGTGGGGTTTGCGGGGACTGAAGCTTTCTTT. Translated, it gives CASSLVGFAGTEAFF. The rearrangement uses TRBV19 and TRBJ1-1; D not resolved. Trimming left V 5 bases short and J 5 bases short, with 18 bases between. Germline CDR1 reads LNHDA; CDR2 reads SQIVND (reference sequence). CDR3 length: 15 residues.